Below are 16 T cell receptor beta chains sequenced from a single sample in a study of blood T cell repertoires in COVID-19. The protocol was immunoSEQ multiplex PCR, while the TCRdb copy is restricted to in-frame clones and leaves out a portion. The sample consists of around 110,000 clones, around nine tenths of them appearing once. The sample was peripheral blood. The receptors were gathered from a woman aged 30 to 39 with acute or convalescent COVID-19.

This clone was detected a few times. The CDR3 protein is CASSVRGQQEQFF. The CDR3 DNA is TGTGCCAGCAGCGTCCGGGGACAACAGGAGCAGTTCTTC. This chain uses TRBV7-2 with TRBJ2-1; TRBD1 might be the D (6 bases). The CDR3 covers 13 residues. The V gene lost 5 bases and the J gene lost 10 bases, with 15 bases spanning the gap. Per germline, CDR1 SGHTA and CDR2 FQGNSA.

This clone was detected only once. The J gene is TRBJ1-6, the V gene TRBV7-2; D gene uncertain. Trimming removed 2 bases at V and 6 bases at J, with 20 bases between. The CDR3 is made up of 18 amino acids. Germline V CDR1 and CDR2: SGHTA, FQGNSA. DNA for the CDR3: TGTGCCAGCAGCTTACGAGTTAGCGGGGATTTGGTTAATTCACCCCTCCACTTT. Its translation: CASSLRVSGDLVNSPLHF.

J is TRBJ1-1 and V is TRBV7-9, with 9 bases identical to TRBD1. The V gene's germline CDR1 is SEHNR and CDR2 FQNEAQ (reference sequence). V was clipped by 7 bases and J by 3 bases; unmatched bases: 6. The CDR3 is made up of 14 amino acids. This CDR3 is CASNAGQGDTEAFF. The CDR3, as DNA: TGTGCCAGCAATGCGGGACAGGGAGACACTGAAGCTTTCTTT.

The chain couples TRBV15 to TRBJ1-2; a possible D gene is TRBD1 (6 bases). CDR1 and CDR2 from the germline V gene are LNHNV and YYDKDF (reference sequence). The CDR3 has 16 residues. Trimming shortened V by 5 bases and J by 5 bases, and 21 bases separated the two germline ends. CDR3 amino acids: CATSATIRGYEYGYTF. The CDR3 DNA sequence: TGTGCCACCAGCGCCACGATCAGGGGTTATGAATATGGCTACACCTTC.

The chain has TRBV5-1 and TRBJ1-1; D ambiguous. The CDR3 totals 12 residues. Trimming removed 0 bases from V and 10 bases from J, with 10 bases in between. Germline assignment: CDR1 SGHRS and CDR2 YFSETQ. CDR3 in amino acids: CASSLESGSAFF. In DNA, the CDR3 is TGCGCCAGCAGCTTGGAATCGGGATCAGCTTTCTTT.

The chain combines TRBV18 with TRBJ1-4; TRBD1 aligns across 9 bases. Looked up from germline, CDR1 is KGHSH and CDR2 is LQKENI. The CDR3 has 16 residues. V lost 2 bases to trimming and J lost 5 bases; unmatched junction nucleotides: 6. The CDR3 loop reads CASSPETGGANEKLFF. The DNA of the CDR3 is TGTGCCAGCTCACCAGAGACAGGGGGAGCGAATGAAAAACTGTTTTTT.

V usage is TRBV29-1 and J usage is TRBJ2-7; 8 nucleotides agree with TRBD2. V lost 7 bases, J lost 6 bases, and 8 bases stayed unmatched. Germline CDR1 and CDR2: SQVTM and ANQGSEA. The CDR3 spans 12 residues. The CDR3 nucleotides are TGCAGCGCATCCGGGGGGGCTTTCGAGCAGTACTTC. It is translated as CSASGGAFEQYF.

This clone was observed a few times. The chain links TRBV3-1 (or the pseudogene TRBV3-2) to TRBJ1-6; D gene unclear. Trimming shortened V by 1 base and J by 9 bases, and 10 bases separated the two germline ends. Germline V gene sequence: CDR1 LGHDT, CDR2 YNNKEL (reference sequence). This CDR3 region has 14 residues. The CDR3: CASSQAYSRSPLHF. In DNA, the CDR3 is TGTGCCAGCAGCCAAGCCTATAGTCGTTCACCCCTCCACTTT.

In this sample, this clone turned up once. The chain recombines TRBV7-2 with TRBJ2-7, with 9 bases aligning to TRBD2. From germline, CDR1 is SGHTA and CDR2 FQGNSA. This CDR3 is built from 15 residues. V lost 6 bases to trimming and J lost 0 bases; unmatched junction nucleotides: 6. CDR3 amino acids: CASRKNSGSSYEQYF. The CDR3 DNA reads TGTGCCAGCAGGAAAAATAGCGGGAGCTCCTACGAGCAGTACTTC.

The chain couples TRBV2 to TRBJ2-1; D is uncertain. CDR1 is SNHLY and CDR2 is FYNNEI in the germline V gene. The CDR3 has 12 residues. Between the trimmed V and J ends, which lost 4 bases and 7 bases, there was a span of 8 bases. CDR3 protein: CASSGRWNEQFF. Here the CDR3 DNA reads TGTGCCAGCAGTGGCAGGTGGAATGAGCAGTTCTTC.

This chain joins TRBV6-6 and TRBJ2-1, with D perhaps matching TRBD2 (5 bases). The germline gives CDR1 MNHNY, CDR2 SVGAGI (reference sequence). Trimming pared 2 bases from V and 3 bases from J, leaving 11 bases between. The CDR3 loop spans 15 amino acids. The CDR3 is CASSYDPRGYNEQFF. Written as DNA, the CDR3 is TGTGCCAGCAGTTACGACCCTCGGGGCTACAATGAGCAGTTCTTC.

The chain combines TRBV18 with TRBJ1-1; D possibly corresponds to TRBD1 (6 bases). There are 14 residues in the CDR3. Germline lookup yields CDR1 KGHSH and CDR2 LQKENI. V was clipped by 4 bases and J by 4 bases, with 13 bases between them. CDR3 sequence reads: CASSLGQTGTEAFF. CDR3 coding DNA: TGTGCCAGCTCACTTGGACAGACCGGCACTGAAGCTTTCTTT.

The V and J genes are TRBV5-6 and TRBJ1-1; D unclear. V lost 0 bases, J lost 10 bases, and 13 bases lay in between. This CDR3 is 13 amino acids long. From germline, CDR1 is SGHDT and CDR2 YYEEEE. CDR3 sequence (DNA): TGTGCCAGCAGCTTGGGCGGGTCCAGCGCAGCTTTCTTT. Protein product: CASSLGGSSAAFF.

The chain couples TRBV3-1 (or the pseudogene TRBV3-2) to TRBJ2-5, with D possibly matching TRBD2 (5 bases). Deletions cut 0 bases from V and 5 bases from J, with 19 bases between. This CDR3 comprises 17 residues. CDR1 LGHDT and CDR2 YNNKEL come from the germline V gene (reference sequence). For the CDR3, the DNA is TGTGCCAGCAGCCAAGACCCTCCTGGCGGAGGAAGGGAGACCCAGTACTTC. As protein: CASSQDPPGGGRETQYF.

The chain joins TRBV11-2 to TRBJ2-7; TRBD2 might be the D (5 bases). This CDR3 has 14 residues. Germline V gene data show CDR1 as SGHAT and CDR2 as FQNNGV. Trimming took off 3 bases at V and 0 bases at J, with 9 bases between the two ends. The CDR3 loop is CASSFNAGSYEQYF. The CDR3 DNA is TGTGCCAGCAGCTTCAATGCGGGCTCCTACGAGCAGTACTTC.

The chain recombines TRBV2 with TRBJ1-2, with 9 bases identical to TRBD1. The CDR3 sequence is 14 residues long. V lost 2 bases to trimming and J lost 8 bases; unmatched junction nucleotides: 6. The germline V gene encodes CDR1 SNHLY and CDR2 FYNNEI. In DNA, the CDR3 is TGTGCCAGCAGTGAACTGGGACAGGGTGTCGGCTACACCTTC. Translation gives CASSELGQGVGYTF.